This T cell receptor beta chain was retrieved from a study of cytomegalovirus exposure and HLA in healthy donors. The study's findings and limits: Highly shared variants forming one cluster were likely a sequencing artifact.

This PCR relied on a set of 60 Vbeta primers and 13 Jbeta primers. Sequencing was performed with immunoSEQ multiplex PCR; in TCRdb, only in-frame clones are kept and a portion is missing. The listing records some 110,000 clones. The V end was cut by 4 bases, the J end by 2 bases, with 11 bases between. The CDR3 is made up of 14 amino acids. Germline CDR1 reads SGHAT; CDR2 reads FQNNGV. Nominally healthy donors were sampled, though unrecorded immune exposures were likely. To note about this clone: Its matching antigen is unknown.

V and J are TRBV11-2 and TRBJ1-2, with a tentative D call TRBD1 (6 bases). This clonotype originated in a man in his thirties or forties in good health and CMV-seronegative. What was sequenced was PBMCs. CDR3 DNA: TGTGCCAGCAGCTCGCAGGGGAGCAACTATGGCTACACCTTC. It encodes CASSSQGSNYGYTF.